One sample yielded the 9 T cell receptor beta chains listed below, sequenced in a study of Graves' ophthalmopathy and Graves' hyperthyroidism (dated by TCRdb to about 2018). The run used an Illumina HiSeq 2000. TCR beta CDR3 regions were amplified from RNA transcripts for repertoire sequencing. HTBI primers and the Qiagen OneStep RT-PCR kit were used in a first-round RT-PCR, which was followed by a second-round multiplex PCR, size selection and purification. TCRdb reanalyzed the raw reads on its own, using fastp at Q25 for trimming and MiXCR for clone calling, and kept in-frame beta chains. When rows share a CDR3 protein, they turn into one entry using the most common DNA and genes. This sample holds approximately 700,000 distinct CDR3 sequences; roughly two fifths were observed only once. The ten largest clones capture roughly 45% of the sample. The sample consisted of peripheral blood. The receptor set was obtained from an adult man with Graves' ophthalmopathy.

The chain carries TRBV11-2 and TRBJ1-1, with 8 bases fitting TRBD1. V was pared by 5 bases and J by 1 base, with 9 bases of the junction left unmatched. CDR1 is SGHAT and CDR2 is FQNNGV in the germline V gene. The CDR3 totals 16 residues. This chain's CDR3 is CASSPSTGAENTEAFF. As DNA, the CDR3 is TGTGCCAGCAGCCCGTCGACAGGGGCTGAGAACACTGAAGCTTTCTTT.

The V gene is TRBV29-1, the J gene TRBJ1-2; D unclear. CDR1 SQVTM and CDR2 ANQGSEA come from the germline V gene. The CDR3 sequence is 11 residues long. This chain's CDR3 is CRDPISYGYTF. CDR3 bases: TGCAGAGATCCGATCAGCTATGGCTACACCTTC.

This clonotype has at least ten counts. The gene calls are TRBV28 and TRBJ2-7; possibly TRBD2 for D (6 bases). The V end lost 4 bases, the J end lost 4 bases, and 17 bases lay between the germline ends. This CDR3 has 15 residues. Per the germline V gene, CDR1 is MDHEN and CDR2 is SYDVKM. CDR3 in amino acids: CASSSPGGNFYEQYF. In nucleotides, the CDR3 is TGTGCCAGCAGTTCCCCCGGAGGGAACTTTTACGAGCAGTACTTC.

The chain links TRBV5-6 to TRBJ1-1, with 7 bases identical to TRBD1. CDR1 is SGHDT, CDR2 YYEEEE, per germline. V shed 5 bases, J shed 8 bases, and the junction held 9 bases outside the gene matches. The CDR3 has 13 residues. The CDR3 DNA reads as TGTGCCAGCAGTGGGACAGCCTCTGGGGAAGCTTTCTTT. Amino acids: CASSGTASGEAFF.

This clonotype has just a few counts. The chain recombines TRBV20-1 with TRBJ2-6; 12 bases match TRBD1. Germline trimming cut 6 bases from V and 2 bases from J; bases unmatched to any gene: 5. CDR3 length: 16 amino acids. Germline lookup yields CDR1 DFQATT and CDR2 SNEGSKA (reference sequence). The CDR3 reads CSASGTGGAGANVLTF. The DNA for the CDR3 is TGCAGTGCCTCCGGGACAGGGGGCGCTGGGGCCAACGTCCTGACTTTC.

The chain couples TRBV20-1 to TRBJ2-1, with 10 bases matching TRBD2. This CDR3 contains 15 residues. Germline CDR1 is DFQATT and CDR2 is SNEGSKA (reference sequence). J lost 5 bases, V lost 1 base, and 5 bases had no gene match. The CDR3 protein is CSARGFGLADNEQFF. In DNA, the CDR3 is TGCAGTGCTAGAGGGTTTGGACTAGCGGACAATGAGCAGTTCTTC.

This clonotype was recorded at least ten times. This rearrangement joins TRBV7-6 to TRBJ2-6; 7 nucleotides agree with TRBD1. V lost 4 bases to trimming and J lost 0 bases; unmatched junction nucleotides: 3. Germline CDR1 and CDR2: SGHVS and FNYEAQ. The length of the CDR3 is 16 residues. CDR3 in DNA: TGTGCCAGCAGCTCCCGACAGGGCTCTGGGGCCAACGTCCTGACTTTC. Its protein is CASSSRQGSGANVLTF.

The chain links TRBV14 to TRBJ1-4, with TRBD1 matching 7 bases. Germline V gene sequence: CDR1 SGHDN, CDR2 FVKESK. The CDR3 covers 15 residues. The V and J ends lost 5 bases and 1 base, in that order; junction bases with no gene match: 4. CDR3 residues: CASSENRGTNEKLFF. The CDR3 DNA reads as TGTGCCAGCAGCGAAAACAGGGGAACTAATGAAAAACTGTTTTTT.

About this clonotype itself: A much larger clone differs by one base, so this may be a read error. The CDR3 coding sequence is TGTGCCAACAGCTTAGCGGAGGACAGCTTCTATGGCTACACCTTC. This gives the protein CANSLAEDSFYGYTF. The chain combines TRBV11-1 with TRBJ1-2, with D possibly being TRBD1 (6 bases). Germline CDR1 reads SGHAT; CDR2 reads FQDESV (reference sequence). CDR3 length: 15 residues.